This is a list of T cell receptor beta chains from one sample in a study of blood T cell repertoires in COVID-19. The table came from immunoSEQ multiplex PCR; TCRdb's copy has only in-frame clones and leaves some out. The sample has roughly 210,000 clones, about nine tenths seen once. The sample was peripheral blood. Every receptor here comes from a man in his sixties or seventies with acute or convalescent COVID-19. Both conserved end residues are part of each CDR3. D genes are given only for firm matches. Clone size is shown for a subset of rows, as once, few, many or a class of expanded clone.

size	V	J	D	CDR3	DNA
.	TRBV19	TRBJ2-2	.	CASKNRQAFGAGELFF	TGTGCCAGTAAGAATAGACAGGCCTTCGGGGCCGGGGAGCTGTTTTTT
.	TRBV7-9	TRBJ2-5	TRBD1	CASRHRGTGEETQYF	TGTGCCAGCAGGCACCGGGGTACAGGGGAGGAGACCCAGTACTTC
.	TRBV4-1	TRBJ2-1	TRBD2	CASSQGGSMFEQFF	TGCGCCAGCAGCCAAGGCGGGAGCATGTTTGAGCAGTTCTTC
.	TRBV5-1	TRBJ2-5	TRBD2	CASSLGLARGETQYF	TGCGCCAGCAGCTTGGGACTAGCCCGAGGAGAGACCCAGTACTTC
once	TRBV20-1	TRBJ1-2	TRBD1	CSASKRSETGGAYYGYTF	TGCAGTGCTAGTAAACGTAGCGAAACAGGGGGGGCGTACTATGGCTACACCTTC
.	TRBV19	TRBJ1-1	.	CASTLTGMNTEAFF	TGTGCCAGTACCTTGACAGGTATGAACACTGAAGCTTTCTTT
.	TRBV20-1	TRBJ2-1	TRBD1	CSASPGTGTEQFF	TGCAGTGCTAGTCCCGGGACAGGCACTGAGCAGTTCTTC
.	TRBV6-2/TRBV6-3	TRBJ2-7	.	CASSLPQGGTRLYEQYF	TGTGCCAGCAGCCTACCCCAGGGGGGCACCCGTCTCTACGAGCAGTACTTC
once	TRBV28	TRBJ2-1	.	CASSFQAVEQFF	TGTGCCAGCAGTTTCCAAGCGGTTGAGCAGTTCTTC
.	TRBV5-1	TRBJ2-7	.	CASSDTSGSYEQYF	TGCGCCAGCAGCGATACAAGCGGATCCTACGAGCAGTACTTC
.	TRBV3-1/TRBV3-2	TRBJ1-4	.	CASSQAGPFNEKLFF	TGTGCCAGCAGCCAGGCGGGTCCGTTTAATGAAAAACTGTTTTTT
once	TRBV4-1	TRBJ1-1	.	CASTRQTNTEAFF	TGCGCCAGCACGAGACAGACGAACACTGAAGCTTTCTTT
once	TRBV24-1	TRBJ2-3	TRBD2	CATQRTSGDNTQYF	TGTGCCACCCAAAGAACTAGCGGGGATAATACGCAGTATTTT
.	TRBV7-9	TRBJ1-5	.	CASSPDGERPQHF	TGTGCCAGCAGCCCTGACGGGGAGAGGCCCCAGCATTTT
.	TRBV11-3	TRBJ2-1	TRBD1	CASSLSTGNEQFF	TGTGCCAGCAGCTTATCGACAGGGAATGAGCAGTTCTTC
.	TRBV5-1	TRBJ2-7	.	CASSLGRAQEEQYF	TGCGCCAGCAGCTTGGGAAGAGCGCAAGAGGAGCAGTACTTC
.	TRBV11-3	TRBJ2-1	.	CASSLDWGGNEQFF	TGTGCCAGCAGCTTAGATTGGGGAGGAAATGAGCAGTTCTTC
.	TRBV18	TRBJ2-2	TRBD2	CASSPGLAGLIAGELFF	TGTGCCAGCTCACCGGGACTAGCGGGATTAATAGCCGGGGAGCTGTTTTTT
.	TRBV7-9	TRBJ1-2	.	CASSPEQPYGYTF	TGTGCCAGCAGCCCTGAACAGCCCTATGGCTACACCTTC
.	TRBV3-1/TRBV3-2	TRBJ2-3	.	CASSQDWASARDTQYF	TGTGCCAGCAGCCAAGATTGGGCTAGCGCGAGAGATACGCAGTATTTT
.	TRBV6-2/TRBV6-3	TRBJ2-5	TRBD1	CASSYSRTGTGDF	TGTGCCAGCAGTTACTCTAGAACCGGGACAGGGGACTTC
.	TRBV28	TRBJ1-2	.	CASSLMTVDGYTF	TGTGCCAGCAGTTTAATGACTGTGGATGGCTACACCTTC
.	TRBV11-2	TRBJ2-3	TRBD2	CASSLALTSGRPTDTQYF	TGTGCCAGCAGCTTAGCCCTGACTAGCGGGAGGCCCACAGATACGCAGTATTTT
.	TRBV9	TRBJ1-5	TRBD1	CASSEGQGASQPQHF	TGTGCCAGCAGCGAGGGACAGGGGGCGAGTCAGCCCCAGCATTTT
.	TRBV6-6	TRBJ1-5	.	CASSRTGGNQPQHF	TGTGCCAGCAGCCGTACAGGAGGCAATCAGCCCCAGCATTTT
.	TRBV4-1	TRBJ1-5	.	CASSQERFRVEEPQHF	TGCGCCAGCAGCCAAGAAAGGTTTAGGGTGGAGGAGCCCCAGCATTTT
.	TRBV6-6	TRBJ1-6	TRBD1	CASSGTGGISNSPLHF	TGTGCCAGCAGCGGGACAGGCGGTATTTCGAATTCACCCCTCCACTTT
.	TRBV7-9	TRBJ2-7	.	CASSLDRQGSYEQYF	TGTGCCAGCAGCTTAGATCGGCAGGGGTCCTACGAGCAGTACTTC
.	TRBV18	TRBJ1-1	TRBD1	CASSPTGGWNTEAFF	TGTGCCAGCTCACCGACAGGGGGCTGGAACACTGAAGCTTTCTTT
.	TRBV4-1	TRBJ1-5	TRBD1	CASSQDPTGAYQPQHF	TGCGCCAGCAGCCAAGATCCGACAGGGGCCTATCAGCCCCAGCATTTT
.	TRBV2	TRBJ1-3	TRBD1	CASSFDRASGNTIYF	TGTGCCAGCAGTTTCGACAGGGCCTCTGGAAACACCATATATTTT
.	TRBV5-6	TRBJ1-1	.	CASRGGASTEAFF	TGTGCCAGCAGGGGAGGCGCGAGCACTGAAGCTTTCTTT
many	TRBV5-1	TRBJ1-1	.	CASSLAFGVARDTEAFF	TGCGCCAGCAGCTTGGCCTTCGGAGTGGCTCGGGACACTGAAGCTTTCTTT
.	TRBV19	TRBJ2-3	TRBD2	CASSIGPTSGLRRRTDTQYF	TGTGCCAGTAGTATAGGGCCGACTAGCGGATTAAGGAGGCGCACAGATACGCAGTATTTT
.	TRBV6-6	TRBJ1-1	TRBD1	CASSNTGQGNTEAFF	TGTGCCAGCAGTAATACGGGACAGGGGAACACTGAAGCTTTCTTT
few	TRBV5-6	TRBJ1-2	.	CASRVRQTPYTF	TGTGCCAGCAGGGTTCGACAGACACCGTACACCTTC
.	TRBV30	TRBJ1-1	TRBD1	CAWSVDRGRITEAFF	TGTGCCTGGAGTGTAGACAGGGGGCGAATCACTGAAGCTTTCTTT